What follows describes a single T cell receptor (beta chain). V lost 4 bases, J lost 4 bases, and 18 bases lay in between. This CDR3 has 15 amino acids. CDR1 and CDR2 (germline): SGHNT, YYREEE (reference sequence). Clones were sequenced by immunoSEQ multiplex PCR, and TCRdb holds only the in-frame ones, with some missing. In the table there are under 600,000 clones, about three quarters of which are singletons. The data originate from a study of shared clonotypes between healthy human individuals. Whole-study context: A few men and a couple of women, aged 18 to 49, were donors.

This chain joins TRBV5-4 and TRBJ2-7; D is tentatively TRBD1 or TRBD2 (5 bases each). Sequenced sample: PBMCs. The TCR was taken from a woman aged 40 to 50 in good health. Some clones in this sample may be carry-over from other donors' samples. The CDR3 loop reads CASSHTGTAVYEQYF. In DNA form, the CDR3 reads TGTGCCAGCAGCCACACCGGGACCGCGGTTTACGAGCAGTACTTC. The whole variable domain, remainder taken from reference TRBV5-4 and TRBJ2-7, is ETGVTQSPTHLIKTRGQQVTLRCSSQSGHNTVSWYQQALGQGPQFIFQYYREEENGRGNFPPRFSGLQFPNYSSELNVNALELDDSALYLCASSHTGTAVYEQYFGPGTRLTVT.